The 16 T cell receptor beta chains below come from one sample, sequenced in a study of cytomegalovirus exposure and HLA in healthy donors. Amplification used 60 Vbeta primers and 13 Jbeta primers. Produced via immunoSEQ multiplex PCR; TCRdb's table is partial and in-frame only. The sample shows under 300,000 clones, 86% of them seen only once. The sequenced sample was PBMCs. These receptor sequences come from a middle-aged man in good health and CMV-seropositive.

This clone appeared once. The CDR3 DNA follows: TGTGCCTGGAGTGTAAACGGTGCAACCGGGGAGCTGTTTTTT. Translating gives CAWSVNGATGELFF. The gene calls are TRBV30 and TRBJ2-2; D gene unclear. The CDR3 sequence is 14 residues long. The ends were cut back, 0 bases at V and 5 bases at J, with 10 bases in the middle. Germline loops: CDR1 GTSNPN, CDR2 SVGIG (reference sequence).

The chain combines TRBV13 with TRBJ2-7; 11 bases map to TRBD1. With 5 bases clipped from V and 0 bases from J, the junction kept 6 bases outside the gene matches. Germline CDR1 is PRHDT and CDR2 is FYEKMQ (reference sequence). The CDR3 has 16 amino acids. The chain's CDR3 is CASSPRTGGNSYEQYF. The CDR3 coding sequence is TGTGCCAGCAGCCCACGGACAGGGGGCAACTCCTACGAGCAGTACTTC.

This clone was seen a handful of times. The chain combines TRBV5-4 with TRBJ2-3, with 9 bases fitting TRBD2. Germline assignment: CDR1 SGHNT and CDR2 YYREEE (reference sequence). Trimming removed 1 base from V and 2 bases from J; junction bases left unmatched: 5. This CDR3 has 16 residues. CDR3 sequence (DNA): TGTGCCAGCAGCTTGTTTCTAGCGGGGTACACAGATACGCAGTATTTT. Translation: CASSLFLAGYTDTQYF.

This chain connects TRBV5-1 to TRBJ1-4; 9 positions match TRBD1. There are 15 residues in the CDR3. V lost 6 bases, J lost 3 bases, and 6 bases stayed unmatched. The germline CDR1 and CDR2 sequences are SGHRS and YFSETQ. CDR3 sequence (DNA): TGCGCCAGCAAGCCCAGGACAGGGGCTAATGAAAAACTGTTTTTT. The encoded protein is CASKPRTGANEKLFF.

This clone was detected once. The V gene is TRBV27, the J gene TRBJ2-7; 8 bases are shared with TRBD2. This CDR3 spans 15 amino acids. The germline V gene has CDR1 MNHEY and CDR2 SMNVEV (reference sequence). V shed 3 bases and J 3 bases; nucleotides not matched to a gene: 7. The CDR3: CASSLDTSGFYEQYF. The CDR3 DNA reads as TGTGCCAGCAGTTTGGACACTAGCGGCTTCTACGAGCAGTACTTC.

The rearrangement uses TRBV6-1 and TRBJ2-1, with 7 bases that match TRBD2. This CDR3 is built from 18 residues. The germline V gene has CDR1 MNHNS and CDR2 SASEGT. The junction had 10 bases not matched to a gene; V was cut back by 0 bases and J by 2 bases. Here the CDR3 DNA reads TGTGCCAGCAGTGAAGCGCTTCTTGGGGGAGGGCCCTACAATGAGCAGTTCTTC. This gives the protein CASSEALLGGGPYNEQFF.

The genes are TRBV5-1 and TRBJ2-7; TRBD2 aligns across 7 bases. Per germline, CDR1 SGHRS and CDR2 YFSETQ. V lost 4 bases to trimming and J lost 2 bases; unmatched junction nucleotides: 6. There are 14 residues in the CDR3. CDR3 in DNA: TGCGCCAGCAGCCGGGACTACCCTCCCTACGAGCAGTACTTC. Amino acids: CASSRDYPPYEQYF. The entire variable domain, with the rest obtained from reference TRBV5-1 and TRBJ2-7, is as follows: KAGVTQTPRYLIKTRGQQVTLSCSPISGHRSVSWYQQTPGQGLQFLFEYFSETQRNKGNFPGRFSGRQFSNSRSEMNVSTLELGDSALYLCASSRDYPPYEQYFGPGTRLTVT.

J is TRBJ2-3 and V is TRBV28; D gene unclear. V lost 2 bases and J 1 base, leaving 4 bases between the germline ends. The germline V gene has CDR1 MDHEN and CDR2 SYDVKM. CDR3 length: 13 residues. The CDR3 reads CASSLVGTDTQYF. CDR3 nucleotide sequence: TGTGCCAGCAGTTTAGTAGGCACAGATACGCAGTATTTT.

The chain recombines TRBV7-9 with TRBJ2-2, with 10 bases fitting TRBD2. Germline CDR1 SEHNR, CDR2 FQNEAQ (reference sequence). The CDR3 covers 18 residues. With V trimmed by 4 bases and J by 6 bases, 14 bases remained unmatched. The CDR3 loop reads CASSSVELAGVGAGELFF. In nucleotides, the CDR3 is TGTGCCAGCAGCTCAGTCGAGCTAGCGGGAGTAGGGGCCGGGGAGCTGTTTTTT.

Regarding this clone: At one end the junction does not follow the germline gene, possibly because of a read error. V is TRBV7-9 and J is TRBJ2-7; tentatively, D is TRBD2 (6 bases). The CDR3 runs to 14 residues. Per germline, CDR1 SEHNR and CDR2 FQNEAQ (reference sequence). The CDR3 bases are TGTTCCAGCAGCTTAGGTCCTAGCGTCTACGAGCAGTACTTC. Its translation: CSSSLGPSVYEQYF.

This sequence joins TRBV27 and TRBJ2-5; TRBD2 aligns across 10 bases. Trimming at V came to 0 bases and at J to 5 bases, leaving 3 bases not matched to a gene. Germline V gene sequence: CDR1 MNHEY, CDR2 SMNVEV (reference sequence). This CDR3 has 15 residues. The CDR3 region is CASSLSLAGVETQYF. In DNA form, the CDR3 reads TGTGCCAGCAGTTTATCCCTAGCGGGAGTGGAGACCCAGTACTTC.

This sequence joins TRBV6-6 and TRBJ1-5; D ambiguous. The CDR3 runs to 16 residues. The V gene lost 2 bases and the J gene lost 1 base, with 12 bases spanning the gap. From germline, CDR1 is MNHNY and CDR2 SVGAGI (reference sequence). The CDR3 protein is CASSYAASSSNQPQHF. CDR3 nucleotide sequence: TGTGCCAGCAGTTACGCGGCCAGTTCGAGCAATCAGCCCCAGCATTTT.

This chain uses TRBV15 with TRBJ1-1; 7 nucleotides line up with TRBD1. Per the germline V gene, CDR1 is LNHNV and CDR2 is YYDKDF (reference sequence). The CDR3 spans 14 residues. Trimming at V came to 4 bases and at J to 0 bases, leaving 2 bases not matched to a gene. CDR3 amino acids: CATSTGGLNTEAFF. CDR3 bases: TGTGCCACCAGCACAGGGGGACTGAACACTGAAGCTTTCTTT.

J is TRBJ2-1 and V is TRBV7-6; 8 bases are shared with TRBD2. Germline trimming cut 4 bases from V and 7 bases from J; bases unmatched to any gene: 9. Germline CDR1 reads SGHVS; CDR2 reads FNYEAQ. This CDR3 region has 15 residues. The CDR3 nucleotides read TGTGCCAGCAGCTGGGGCCAGGGCGGGAGGAATGAGCAGTTCTTC. It specifies CASSWGQGGRNEQFF.

The rearrangement uses TRBV19 and TRBJ2-7, with 9 bases lining up with TRBD1. Germline CDR1 and CDR2: LNHDA and SQIVND (reference sequence). Trimming cost V 10 bases and J 5 bases; bases outside gene matches: 9. This CDR3 is built from 13 residues. CDR3 protein: CATAGTGSHEQYF. CDR3 DNA sequence: TGTGCCACCGCCGGGACAGGGTCTCACGAGCAGTACTTC.

The V call is TRBV29-1, the J call TRBJ1-1, with 9 bases lining up with TRBD1. CDR3 length: 13 residues. With 4 bases clipped from V and 6 bases from J, the junction kept 6 bases outside the gene matches. The germline CDR1 and CDR2 sequences are SQVTM and ANQGSEA. The DNA for the CDR3 is TGCAGCGTTGCGGGCCGGACAGGGGCTGAAGCTTTCTTT. Its translation is CSVAGRTGAEAFF.